The rows below give T cell receptor beta chains drawn from one sample of a study of PD-L1 blockade in urothelial cancer. The protocol was immunoSEQ multiplex PCR, while the TCRdb copy is restricted to in-frame clones and leaves out a portion. Of roughly 91,000 clones in the sample, 85% were seen once. Specimen: PBMCs, collected around atezolizumab (anti-PD-L1) treatment. These receptors were obtained from a man in his fifties or sixties with urothelial cancer. The CDR3 runs from the conserved cysteine through the conserved F or W. A D gene is named only where the DNA matches it firmly. Size is omitted from some rows. Given values are once, few, many or a class for expanded clones.

CDR3aa: CASGPGTYQETQYF; CDR3nt: TGTGCCAGCGGCCCTGGGACTTACCAAGAGACCCAGTACTTC; v_gene: TRBV6-1; j_gene: TRBJ2-5; d_gene: -; abundance: few
CDR3aa: CASSEQLPRILDNEQFF; CDR3nt: TGTGCCAGCAGTGAGCAACTCCCGAGAATCCTCGACAATGAGCAGTTCTTC; v_gene: TRBV2; j_gene: TRBJ2-1; d_gene: -; abundance: -
CDR3aa: CASSEVQGLTEAFF; CDR3nt: TGTGCCAGCTCCGAAGTTCAGGGACTCACTGAAGCTTTCTTT; v_gene: TRBV18; j_gene: TRBJ1-1; d_gene: -; abundance: -
CDR3aa: CASTQGAPDYGYTF; CDR3nt: TGTGCCAGCACTCAGGGGGCGCCCGACTATGGCTACACCTTC; v_gene: TRBV18; j_gene: TRBJ1-2; d_gene: TRBD1; abundance: -
CDR3aa: CASSPGLADTDTQYF; CDR3nt: TGTGCTAGCAGCCCGGGACTAGCGGACACAGATACGCAGTATTTT; v_gene: TRBV7-7; j_gene: TRBJ2-3; d_gene: TRBD2; abundance: -
CDR3aa: CASDILGSGGYTF; CDR3nt: TGTGCCAGTGACATTTTGGGGTCGGGGGGCTACACCTTC; v_gene: TRBV2; j_gene: TRBJ1-2; d_gene: -; abundance: -
CDR3aa: CASNQEGTSYEQYF; CDR3nt: TGTGCCAGTAACCAGGAGGGGACGTCCTACGAGCAGTACTTC; v_gene: TRBV19; j_gene: TRBJ2-7; d_gene: -; abundance: -
CDR3aa: CSITRPGQGSWETQYF; CDR3nt: TGCAGCATCACCCGACCGGGACAGGGGAGTTGGGAGACCCAGTACTTC; v_gene: TRBV29-1; j_gene: TRBJ2-5; d_gene: TRBD1; abundance: -
CDR3aa: CASSENRETNEKLFF; CDR3nt: TGTGCCAGCAGCGAAAACAGAGAAACTAATGAAAAACTGTTTTTT; v_gene: TRBV7-8; j_gene: TRBJ1-4; d_gene: -; abundance: -
CDR3aa: CASSVDRASADTQYF; CDR3nt: TGTGCCAGCAGTGTGGACAGGGCCTCCGCAGATACGCAGTATTTT; v_gene: TRBV6-1; j_gene: TRBJ2-3; d_gene: TRBD1; abundance: -
CDR3aa: CASSVEGSGRGYEQYF; CDR3nt: TGTGCCAGCAGCGTAGAAGGTAGCGGGAGAGGTTACGAGCAGTACTTC; v_gene: TRBV9; j_gene: TRBJ2-7; d_gene: TRBD2; abundance: -
CDR3aa: CASSLDSSGNTIYF; CDR3nt: TGCGCCAGCAGCTTGGATAGCTCTGGAAACACCATATATTTT; v_gene: TRBV5-1; j_gene: TRBJ1-3; d_gene: -; abundance: -
CDR3aa: CAWSVYSGGTDTQYF; CDR3nt: TGTGCCTGGAGTGTGTATAGCGGGGGCACAGATACGCAGTATTTT; v_gene: TRBV30; j_gene: TRBJ2-3; d_gene: TRBD2; abundance: -
CDR3aa: CASSLLATRVETQYF; CDR3nt: TGTGCCAGCAGTTTACTCGCAACCAGGGTGGAGACCCAGTACTTC; v_gene: TRBV27; j_gene: TRBJ2-5; d_gene: -; abundance: -
CDR3aa: CASRTTGAVGNQPQHF; CDR3nt: TGTGCCAGCAGAACTACAGGGGCGGTAGGCAATCAGCCCCAGCATTTT; v_gene: TRBV28; j_gene: TRBJ1-5; d_gene: TRBD1; abundance: few
CDR3aa: CASSLAGVNQPQHF; CDR3nt: TGTGCCAGCAGCTTGGCCGGGGTCAATCAGCCCCAGCATTTT; v_gene: TRBV5-4; j_gene: TRBJ1-5; d_gene: -; abundance: -
CDR3aa: CASSLVIAGATRGYF; CDR3nt: TGTGCCAGCAGCTTAGTTATAGCGGGGGCCACCCGAGGGTACTTC; v_gene: TRBV7-2; j_gene: TRBJ2-5; d_gene: TRBD2; abundance: -
CDR3aa: CASSRARDIYEQYF; CDR3nt: TGTGCCAGCAGCCGTGCCCGGGACATTTACGAGCAGTACTTC; v_gene: TRBV7-2; j_gene: TRBJ2-7; d_gene: -; abundance: once
CDR3aa: CASSFRTGNTEAFF; CDR3nt: TGTGCCAGCAGTTTTCGAACAGGGAACACTGAAGCTTTCTTT; v_gene: TRBV27; j_gene: TRBJ1-1; d_gene: -; abundance: -
CDR3aa: CASSLGTSGVETQYF; CDR3nt: TGTGCCAGCAGTTTAGGGACTAGCGGGGTCGAGACCCAGTACTTC; v_gene: TRBV7-6; j_gene: TRBJ2-5; d_gene: TRBD2; abundance: -
CDR3aa: CASTRTSVAYEQYF; CDR3nt: TGTGCCAGCACTCGGACTAGCGTAGCCTACGAGCAGTACTTC; v_gene: TRBV6-5; j_gene: TRBJ2-7; d_gene: TRBD2; abundance: -
CDR3aa: CASSLDIRSGANVLTF; CDR3nt: TGCGCCAGCAGCTTGGATATCAGATCTGGGGCCAACGTCCTGACTTTC; v_gene: TRBV5-1; j_gene: TRBJ2-6; d_gene: -; abundance: -
CDR3aa: CASTLTGGDDSYEQYF; CDR3nt: TGTGCCAGCACCCTGACAGGGGGCGACGACTCCTACGAGCAGTACTTC; v_gene: TRBV7-9; j_gene: TRBJ2-7; d_gene: TRBD1; abundance: -
CDR3aa: CASSIYGTSASYEQYF; CDR3nt: TGTGCCAGCAGCATATATGGGACTAGCGCCTCCTACGAGCAGTACTTC; v_gene: TRBV13; j_gene: TRBJ2-7; d_gene: TRBD2; abundance: -
CDR3aa: CASSFSDRALSGNTIYF; CDR3nt: TGTGCCAGCAGTTTTTCGGACAGGGCCTTATCTGGAAACACCATATATTTT; v_gene: TRBV28; j_gene: TRBJ1-3; d_gene: TRBD1; abundance: -
CDR3aa: CASSFSTGADLEAFF; CDR3nt: TGTGCCAGCAGCTTCTCGACAGGGGCGGACTTAGAAGCTTTCTTT; v_gene: TRBV11-3; j_gene: TRBJ1-1; d_gene: TRBD1; abundance: once
CDR3aa: CASSGGASITGELFF; CDR3nt: TGTGCCAGCTCAGGAGGGGCCTCTATCACCGGGGAGCTGTTTTTT; v_gene: TRBV28; j_gene: TRBJ2-2; d_gene: -; abundance: -
CDR3aa: CASSLAGGSYEQYF; CDR3nt: TGTGCCAGCAGCCTAGCGGGAGGATCGTACGAGCAGTACTTC; v_gene: TRBV7-3; j_gene: TRBJ2-7; d_gene: TRBD2; abundance: -
CDR3aa: CASSQVQNSPLHF; CDR3nt: TGCGCCAGCAGCCAAGTTCAGAATTCACCCCTCCACTTT; v_gene: TRBV4-1; j_gene: TRBJ1-6; d_gene: -; abundance: few
CDR3aa: CASSQLGLAASTDTQYF; CDR3nt: TGTGCCAGCAGCCAACTGGGACTAGCGGCTTCCACAGATACGCAGTATTTT; v_gene: TRBV13; j_gene: TRBJ2-3; d_gene: TRBD2; abundance: -
CDR3aa: CASSLNRDEKLFF; CDR3nt: TGTGCCAGCAGTTTAAACAGGGATGAAAAACTGTTTTTT; v_gene: TRBV27; j_gene: TRBJ1-4; d_gene: -; abundance: -
CDR3aa: CASSSLGRRYEQYF; CDR3nt: TGTGCCAGCAGCTCTTTGGGGCGGCGCTACGAGCAGTACTTC; v_gene: TRBV28; j_gene: TRBJ2-7; d_gene: -; abundance: -
CDR3aa: CASSLGGSGYEQYF; CDR3nt: TGTGCCAGCAGCTTGGGCGGGAGTGGGTACGAGCAGTACTTC; v_gene: TRBV5-8; j_gene: TRBJ2-7; d_gene: TRBD2; abundance: -
CDR3aa: CASSPGGSGKRETQYF; CDR3nt: TGCGCCAGCAGCCCCGGGGGGAGCGGGAAGCGGGAGACCCAGTACTTC; v_gene: TRBV5-1; j_gene: TRBJ2-5; d_gene: TRBD2; abundance: -
CDR3aa: CASSFGRVTDTQYF; CDR3nt: TGTGCCAGCAGCTTCGGCAGGGTCACAGATACGCAGTATTTT; v_gene: TRBV13; j_gene: TRBJ2-3; d_gene: -; abundance: few
CDR3aa: CASSSRQGRAGANVLTF; CDR3nt: TGCGCCAGCAGTTCCAGACAGGGGCGCGCTGGGGCCAACGTCCTGACTTTC; v_gene: TRBV5-4; j_gene: TRBJ2-6; d_gene: TRBD1; abundance: many
CDR3aa: CASSYARDSLTGELFF; CDR3nt: TGTGCCAGCAGTTACGCTCGGGACTCTCTCACCGGGGAGCTGTTTTTT; v_gene: TRBV6-5; j_gene: TRBJ2-2; d_gene: -; abundance: -
CDR3aa: CASRRDRNNEQFF; CDR3nt: TGTGCTAGTAGAAGGGACAGGAACAATGAGCAGTTCTTC; v_gene: TRBV12-5; j_gene: TRBJ2-1; d_gene: TRBD1; abundance: -
CDR3aa: CASSFPGQGAAGYTF; CDR3nt: TGCGCCAGCAGCTTCCCCGGACAGGGGGCAGCTGGCTACACCTTC; v_gene: TRBV5-1; j_gene: TRBJ1-2; d_gene: TRBD1; abundance: -
CDR3aa: CASSSRDRVNIQYF; CDR3nt: TGTGCCAGCAGCAGCCGGGACAGGGTAAACATTCAGTACTTC; v_gene: TRBV27; j_gene: TRBJ2-4; d_gene: TRBD1; abundance: -
CDR3aa: CASSSTPEGGYTF; CDR3nt: TGTGCCAGCTCATCAACACCGGAGGGTGGCTACACCTTC; v_gene: TRBV18; j_gene: TRBJ1-2; d_gene: -; abundance: once
CDR3aa: CASSLGPGSTEAFF; CDR3nt: TGTGCTAGCAGCTTAGGCCCGGGTTCCACTGAAGCTTTCTTT; v_gene: TRBV7-7; j_gene: TRBJ1-1; d_gene: -; abundance: -
CDR3aa: CASSLDRGPNYGYTF; CDR3nt: TGTGCCAGCAGCCTAGACAGGGGGCCTAACTATGGCTACACCTTC; v_gene: TRBV14; j_gene: TRBJ1-2; d_gene: TRBD1; abundance: -
CDR3aa: CASSPPPDTEAFF; CDR3nt: TGTGCCAGCTCACCCCCCCCGGACACTGAAGCTTTCTTT; v_gene: TRBV18; j_gene: TRBJ1-1; d_gene: -; abundance: once
CDR3aa: CASSVDGGAGNEQFF; CDR3nt: TGTGCCAGCAGCGTAGACGGGGGGGCGGGGAATGAGCAGTTCTTC; v_gene: TRBV9; j_gene: TRBJ2-1; d_gene: TRBD2; abundance: -
CDR3aa: CASSLRGGTSYEQYF; CDR3nt: TGTGCCAGCAGCTTACGGGGGGGGACCAGCTACGAGCAGTACTTC; v_gene: TRBV7-3; j_gene: TRBJ2-7; d_gene: TRBD2; abundance: -
CDR3aa: CASSPGGTYEQYF; CDR3nt: TGCGCCAGCAGTCCCGGGGGTACATACGAGCAGTACTTC; v_gene: TRBV10-1; j_gene: TRBJ2-7; d_gene: -; abundance: -
CDR3aa: CASSEWGGSETQYF; CDR3nt: TGTGCCAGCAGTGAATGGGGCGGTTCAGAGACCCAGTACTTC; v_gene: TRBV25-1; j_gene: TRBJ2-5; d_gene: -; abundance: -
CDR3aa: CASSSGVAGSSETQYF; CDR3nt: TGTGCCAGCAGTTCTGGTGTTGCGGGGAGCTCGGAGACCCAGTACTTC; v_gene: TRBV28; j_gene: TRBJ2-5; d_gene: -; abundance: -
CDR3aa: CASSGFAGLNIQYF; CDR3nt: TGTGCCAGCAGCGGTTTCGCAGGGTTAAACATTCAGTACTTC; v_gene: TRBV5-8; j_gene: TRBJ2-4; d_gene: -; abundance: -
CDR3aa: CASSLVSGATYEQYF; CDR3nt: TGTGCCAGCAGCTTAGTCTCAGGGGCCACCTACGAGCAGTACTTC; v_gene: TRBV7-9; j_gene: TRBJ2-7; d_gene: -; abundance: -
CDR3aa: CASRHDQVSGNTIYF; CDR3nt: TGCGCCAGCAGGCATGACCAGGTCTCTGGAAACACCATATATTTT; v_gene: TRBV5-1; j_gene: TRBJ1-3; d_gene: -; abundance: -